The 22 T cell receptor beta chains below all came from one sample that was sequenced in a study of cytomegalovirus exposure and HLA in healthy donors. With 60 Vbeta and 13 Jbeta primers, the PCR was carried out. Here immunoSEQ multiplex PCR was the method, and the copy in TCRdb shows in-frame clones only, minus some. Of more than 150,000 clones in the sample, approximately 79% were seen once. Sequenced: PBMCs. All receptors derive from a girl aged 10-17 years in good health and CMV-seropositive.

The chain joins TRBV7-9 to TRBJ1-2; the D gene is possibly TRBD1 (6 bases). Per germline, CDR1 SEHNR and CDR2 FQNEAQ (reference sequence). The V end lost 0 bases, the J end lost 1 base, and 15 bases lay between the germline ends. The CDR3 has 17 amino acids. CDR3 loop: CASSLAGVQGFNYGYTF. The CDR3 DNA is TGTGCCAGCAGCTTAGCGGGGGTACAGGGTTTTAACTATGGCTACACCTTC.

V is TRBV7-8 and J is TRBJ1-5, with D maybe TRBD1 (6 bases). This CDR3 contains 15 residues. Looked up from germline, CDR1 is SGHVS and CDR2 is FQNEAQ. Trimming stripped 6 bases from V and 1 base from J, with 13 bases between. CDR3 sequence reads: CASSYTGNSNQPQHF. The DNA for the CDR3 is TGTGCCAGCAGTTATACAGGGAACAGCAATCAGCCCCAGCATTTT.

The genes are TRBV20-1 and TRBJ2-7; 8 bases match TRBD1. Germline V gene lookup returns CDR1 DFQATT and CDR2 SNEGSKA (reference sequence). Trimming at V came to 6 bases and at J to 2 bases, leaving 0 bases not matched to a gene. This CDR3 has 11 residues. DNA for the CDR3: TGCAGTGCGACAGGGGCCTACGAGCAGTACTTC. Translation: CSATGAYEQYF.

CDR3 amino acids: CASSDHIMGAGGYTF. CDR3 DNA sequence: TGTGCCAGCAGTGACCATATAATGGGGGCAGGAGGCTACACCTTC. This sequence joins TRBV6-4 and TRBJ1-2; possibly TRBD1 for D (6 bases). Germline CDR1 reads MRHNA; CDR2 reads SNTAGT. V lost 2 bases and J 8 bases, leaving 18 bases between the germline ends. CDR3 length: 15 amino acids.

The rearrangement joins TRBV15 to TRBJ2-5; TRBD2 agrees at 9 bases. The CDR3 covers 12 residues. Germline CDR1 reads LNHNV; CDR2 reads YYDKDF (reference sequence). Trimming cost V 8 bases and J 4 bases; bases outside gene matches: 2. The CDR3 here is CATRGGAETQYF. The CDR3 DNA is TGTGCCACCCGCGGGGGGGCAGAGACCCAGTACTTC.

The rearrangement joins TRBV2 to TRBJ1-2; D may be TRBD1 (5 bases). The CDR3 sequence is 15 residues long. Germline CDR1 is SNHLY and CDR2 is FYNNEI. The V end lost 3 bases, the J end lost 0 bases, and 11 bases lay between the germline ends. The DNA of the CDR3 is TGTGCCAGCAGTGATTGGACACTTACTAACTATGGCTACACCTTC. Protein sequence: CASSDWTLTNYGYTF.

The chain has TRBV19 and TRBJ2-3; possible D gene TRBD1, 5 bases. The CDR3 is 18 residues long. The V gene's germline CDR1 is LNHDA and CDR2 SQIVND (reference sequence). V was pared by 4 bases and J by 0 bases, with 20 bases between. CDR3 nucleotide sequence: TGTGCCAGTAGTAAATCGGTAGGGGCGATCGTTAGCACAGATACGCAGTATTTT. Its protein is CASSKSVGAIVSTDTQYF. Full variable domain (remainder filled in from reference TRBV19 and TRBJ2-3): DGGITQSPKYLFRKEGQNVTLSCEQNLNHDAMYWYRQDPGQGLRLIYYSQIVNDFQKGDIAEGYSVSREKKESFPLTVTSAQKNPTAFYLCASSKSVGAIVSTDTQYFGPGTRLTVL.

This chain connects TRBV9 to TRBJ1-1, with a weak D call TRBD1 (5 bases). CDR3 length equals 13 residues. V shed 0 bases and J shed 6 bases, with 9 bases lying between them. The germline V gene encodes CDR1 SGDLS and CDR2 YYNGEE. The CDR3 here is CASSVGVGAEAFF. CDR3 in DNA: TGTGCCAGCAGCGTAGGGGTAGGGGCTGAAGCTTTCTTT.

The chain couples TRBV4-3 to TRBJ2-7; possible D gene TRBD1, 6 bases. Germline V CDR1 and CDR2: LGHNA, YSLEER. V was cut by 0 bases and J by 3 bases, with 18 bases left in between. The CDR3 is 17 amino acids. The DNA for the CDR3 is TGCGCCAGCAGCCAAGATGTTGTGTCAGGGGTGAGCTACGAGCAGTACTTC. Its protein is CASSQDVVSGVSYEQYF.

The chain is built from TRBV6-5 and TRBJ2-3, with 11 bases lining up with TRBD2. The CDR3 contains 16 residues. CDR1 MNHEY and CDR2 SVGAGI come from the germline V gene. The junction had 3 bases not matched to a gene; V was cut back by 2 bases and J by 2 bases. Here the CDR3 DNA reads TGTGCCAGCAGTTACCGACTAGCGGGGATCACAGATACGCAGTATTTT. It codes for CASSYRLAGITDTQYF.

The gene calls are TRBV5-6 and TRBJ2-5; TRBD2 matches at 7 bases. V dropped 4 bases and J dropped 5; count of bases not matched to a gene: 5. The CDR3 sequence is 13 residues long. Germline V gene data show CDR1 as SGHDT and CDR2 as YYEEEE. In DNA form, the CDR3 reads TGTGCCAGCAGCGTCATTAGCGGGGAGACCCAGTACTTC. This translates into CASSVISGETQYF.

The chain has TRBV7-2 and TRBJ2-7; TRBD1 agrees at 9 bases. CDR3 length equals 15 residues. CDR1 is SGHTA, CDR2 FQGNSA, per germline. V trimming: 4 bases; J trimming: 4 bases; junction bases outside the gene matches: 8. The CDR3 DNA reads as TGTGCCAGCAGCTCGAGAGAGGACAGGGGATACGAGCAGTACTTC. Its protein product is CASSSREDRGYEQYF.

This clone was observed once. The chain carries TRBV19 and TRBJ1-2; perhaps TRBD1 as D (5 bases). The CDR3 consists of 18 residues. Between the trimmed V and J ends, which lost 3 bases and 0 bases, there was a span of 20 bases. Germline CDR1 and CDR2: LNHDA and SQIVND (reference sequence). The CDR3 nucleotides read TGTGCCAGTAGTATGTCCCGGGGGGATAGAACTACTAACTATGGCTACACCTTC. Protein sequence: CASSMSRGDRTTNYGYTF.

V usage is TRBV19 and J usage is TRBJ2-7; 9 nucleotides agree with TRBD1. Germline assignment: CDR1 LNHDA and CDR2 SQIVND (reference sequence). This CDR3 contains 13 residues. J was trimmed by 5 bases and V by 9 bases; bases with no gene match: 8. The CDR3 sequence: CARSGTGNDEQYF. CDR3 in DNA: TGTGCCAGATCCGGGACAGGGAACGACGAGCAGTACTTC.

The V and J genes are TRBV5-1 and TRBJ2-7; the match to TRBD1 covers 7 bases. This CDR3 region has 14 residues. Trimming removed 3 bases from V and 3 bases from J; junction bases left unmatched: 6. The germline V gene encodes CDR1 SGHRS and CDR2 YFSETQ. The CDR3 loop is CASSSRTGNYEQYF. The CDR3, as DNA: TGCGCCAGCAGCTCCAGGACAGGTAACTACGAGCAGTACTTC.

This sequence joins TRBV5-6 and TRBJ2-5; tentative D call: TRBD2 (6 bases). There are 15 residues in the CDR3. The germline CDR1 and CDR2 sequences are SGHDT and YYEEEE. V lost 3 bases and J lost 5, with 17 bases in between. In nucleotides, the CDR3 is TGTGCCAGCAGCTACCCCGCGGCAGGGAGGGAGACCCAGTACTTC. Its protein is CASSYPAAGRETQYF.

The chain carries TRBV5-6 and TRBJ2-1, with 8 bases aligning to TRBD1. The V segment lost 4 bases and the J segment 6 bases; nucleotides outside the gene matches: 9. The V gene's germline CDR1 is SGHDT and CDR2 YYEEEE. The CDR3 runs 15 residues. The CDR3 coding sequence is TGTGCCAGCAGCCCGGGACAGGTTGCTACCAATGAGCAGTTCTTC. The encoded protein is CASSPGQVATNEQFF.

V and J are TRBV15 and TRBJ1-1; D is ambiguous. The V end lost 0 bases, the J end lost 14 bases, and 13 bases lay between the germline ends. Looked up from germline, CDR1 is LNHNV and CDR2 is YYDKDF (reference sequence). The CDR3 consists of 12 residues. As DNA, the CDR3 is TGTGCCACCAGCAGAGACATTTCCAGGTTATTCTTT. Amino acids: CATSRDISRLFF.

This rearrangement joins TRBV4-3 to TRBJ2-1; D might be TRBD2 (6 bases). Trimming left V 0 bases short and J 0 bases short, with 15 bases between. CDR1 is LGHNA and CDR2 is YSLEER in the germline V gene. This CDR3 spans 18 amino acids. The CDR3: CASSQDWGDPSSYNEQFF. The CDR3 bases are TGCGCCAGCAGCCAAGACTGGGGGGACCCTAGCTCCTACAATGAGCAGTTCTTC.

About this clone: Other DNA sequences in this specimen translate into the identical CDR3. The chain uses TRBV5-1 and TRBJ2-3; D perhaps matches TRBD2 (6 bases). The CDR3 contains 13 residues. Deletions cut 5 bases from V and 0 bases from J, with 7 bases between. CDR1 SGHRS and CDR2 YFSETQ come from the germline V gene. The CDR3 spells CASRRDSTDTQYF. The CDR3 nucleotides are TGCGCCAGCAGGCGGGATAGCACAGATACGCAGTATTTT.

The rearrangement uses TRBV7-2 and TRBJ2-5; no firm D call. V was cut by 2 bases and J by 2 bases, with 9 bases left in between. The germline CDR1 and CDR2 sequences are SGHTA and FQGNSA. The CDR3 length is 14 residues. The CDR3 DNA sequence: TGTGCCAGCAGCTTATCGCTAGAACAAGAGACCCAGTACTTC. It is translated as CASSLSLEQETQYF.

This rearrangement joins TRBV29-1 to TRBJ2-7; 7 bases align to TRBD2. The V segment lost 4 bases and the J segment 7 bases; nucleotides outside the gene matches: 7. This CDR3 has 12 amino acids. Germline V gene data show CDR1 as SQVTM and CDR2 as ANQGSEA. The CDR3: CSVVGEGGEQYF. The DNA for the CDR3 is TGCAGCGTTGTAGGGGAGGGTGGAGAGCAGTACTTC.